This T cell receptor (beta chain) derives from a study of cytomegalovirus exposure and HLA in healthy donors. Study-level findings and limits: A later analysis associated around 17,000 TCR beta sequences with HLA alleles at a 0.05 false discovery rate. Available immune exposure information was restricted to CMV serostatus only. The investigators catalogued 150 or so TCR beta chains as cytomegalovirus-associated.

With 60 Vbeta and 13 Jbeta primers, the PCR was carried out. Clones were sequenced by immunoSEQ multiplex PCR, and TCRdb holds only the in-frame ones, with some missing. This sample has under 200,000 clones, with about three quarters found just once. Comment on this clone: Antigen: not known.

J was trimmed by 4 bases and V by 0 bases; bases with no gene match: 4. The CDR3 is 16 residues long. Germline V gene lookup returns CDR1 MNHEY and CDR2 SVGAGI. The chain is built from TRBV6-5 and TRBJ2-1; 9 nucleotides match TRBD2. The sample comprised PBMCs. The receptor was isolated from a young man in good health and CMV-seronegative. The CDR3: CASSYSAGGIYNEQFF. CDR3 DNA sequence: TGTGCCAGCAGTTACTCGGCGGGAGGGATTTACAATGAGCAGTTCTTC.